The following is a TCR beta chain sequence with its context. The specificity of this receptor is unknown. The sample holds no much larger clone one base away, and base qualities are not on file. The data originate from a study of blood T cell repertoires in COVID-19 (dated by TCRdb to 2018 to 2020). Regarding the complete study: The collaborator samples originated in the United States, Italy and Spain and spanned the acute and convalescent phases of COVID-19. The prospective study material was composed of cDNA or gDNA derived from T cells, B-cell-depleted T cells, or PBMCs. Subjects who had been exposed to COVID-19, were actively infected with it, or had recovered from it provided the deeply sampled blood TCRbeta repertoires that made up the dataset. The repertoires were released in a freely available public database intended as a resource for research on the immune response to SARS-CoV-2. The samples were drawn from the first 160 participants of the ongoing ImmuneRACE study and from 1,254 subjects provided by 6 global collaborators. A de-identified subject ID, COVID-19 status, age in years and sex were almost always included in the sample metadata. HLA class I and class II types, where available, came from metadata supplied by the sample provider rather than from assay-based typing.

Beyond this particular receptor, the publication reports: How much clinical and demographic metadata was included differed by source and by participant, and the metadata was provided uncurated.

One collaborating source in Seattle enrolled patients during active infection and followed them longitudinally through the course of disease. The collaborating institutions used their own protocols to collect whole blood in K2EDTA tubes. Collaborator samples were shipped for TCRbeta analysis as frozen whole blood, isolated PBMCs, or DNA extracted from either sample type. V loses 8 bases of germline sequence and J loses 4 bases, and the interval between the two ends is 9 bases. The CDR3 runs 12 residues from the cysteine to the phenylalanine. Of all the DNA, just the CDR3 is kept, 36 bases in frame from base 1. CDR1 and CDR2 are read off the germline V gene as MNHEY and SVGAGI. TCRbeta CDR3 regions were amplified from genomic DNA by means of the immunoSEQ Assay, a bias-controlled multiplex PCR. As for the authors' bioinformatics: Within the assay, amplification of reference gene primers was used to estimate how many nucleated cells each sample contained. To quantify the absolute abundance of each unique TCRbeta CDR3 rearrangement, sequence reads were collapsed and filtered. For each sample, productive Simpson clonality was calculated as the square root of Simpson's diversity index across productive rearrangements. TCRdb holds this immuneACCESS table with in-frame rearrangements only. Some clones are missing; in checked studies, unresolved V genes explain under half, and the rest has no known cause. V and J calls and clone size follow that table, whereas D and trimming were derived from the DNA. The sample table records about half a million clones; 89% of these occur just once. In total, the top ten clones hold 0.9% of the sample.

The specimen sequenced was peripheral blood. Recombination connected TRBV6-5 to TRBJ2-1; a tentative D match to TRBD2 spans 5 bases. This TCR came from a man between 18 and 35 years old with COVID-19, enrolled during active disease. The nucleotide sequence is given as TGTGCCAGCCGAACGGGGTACAATGAGCAGTTCTTC. Translated, it reads CASRTGYNEQFF.